The sample holds many counts of the clone carrying this TCR beta chain. Its antigen is currently unknown. The sample is drawn from a study of T cell repertoires in cytomegalovirus infection. Study details: Public signatures in TCR beta pointed to CMV infection and matching HLA type. Study results and limitations: Individuals carrying CMV plus the relevant HLA were identified by cumulative frequency of public TCR beta families. CMV-specific HLA-C-restricted TCR beta clonotypes dominated the ex vivo response.

Per the germline V gene, CDR1 is MGHRA and CDR2 is YSYEKL. Trimming removed 1 base from V and 5 bases from J, with 5 bases in between. The CDR3 spans 12 residues. TCRdb re-called the reads with MiXCR, one entry per CDR3 protein. The table shows fewer than 350,000 distinct CDR3 sequences, with around a sixth occurring only once. V gene TRBV4-1 combines with J gene TRBJ1-1; D gene unclear. The sequence was obtained from a human donor in good health (CMV status not recorded). Some clones in this sample may be carry-over from other donors' samples. Sequencing used PBMCs. The CDR3 region has the DNA TGCGCCAGCAGCCAAGCGGATACTGAAGCTTTCTTT. This sequence encodes CASSQADTEAFF.